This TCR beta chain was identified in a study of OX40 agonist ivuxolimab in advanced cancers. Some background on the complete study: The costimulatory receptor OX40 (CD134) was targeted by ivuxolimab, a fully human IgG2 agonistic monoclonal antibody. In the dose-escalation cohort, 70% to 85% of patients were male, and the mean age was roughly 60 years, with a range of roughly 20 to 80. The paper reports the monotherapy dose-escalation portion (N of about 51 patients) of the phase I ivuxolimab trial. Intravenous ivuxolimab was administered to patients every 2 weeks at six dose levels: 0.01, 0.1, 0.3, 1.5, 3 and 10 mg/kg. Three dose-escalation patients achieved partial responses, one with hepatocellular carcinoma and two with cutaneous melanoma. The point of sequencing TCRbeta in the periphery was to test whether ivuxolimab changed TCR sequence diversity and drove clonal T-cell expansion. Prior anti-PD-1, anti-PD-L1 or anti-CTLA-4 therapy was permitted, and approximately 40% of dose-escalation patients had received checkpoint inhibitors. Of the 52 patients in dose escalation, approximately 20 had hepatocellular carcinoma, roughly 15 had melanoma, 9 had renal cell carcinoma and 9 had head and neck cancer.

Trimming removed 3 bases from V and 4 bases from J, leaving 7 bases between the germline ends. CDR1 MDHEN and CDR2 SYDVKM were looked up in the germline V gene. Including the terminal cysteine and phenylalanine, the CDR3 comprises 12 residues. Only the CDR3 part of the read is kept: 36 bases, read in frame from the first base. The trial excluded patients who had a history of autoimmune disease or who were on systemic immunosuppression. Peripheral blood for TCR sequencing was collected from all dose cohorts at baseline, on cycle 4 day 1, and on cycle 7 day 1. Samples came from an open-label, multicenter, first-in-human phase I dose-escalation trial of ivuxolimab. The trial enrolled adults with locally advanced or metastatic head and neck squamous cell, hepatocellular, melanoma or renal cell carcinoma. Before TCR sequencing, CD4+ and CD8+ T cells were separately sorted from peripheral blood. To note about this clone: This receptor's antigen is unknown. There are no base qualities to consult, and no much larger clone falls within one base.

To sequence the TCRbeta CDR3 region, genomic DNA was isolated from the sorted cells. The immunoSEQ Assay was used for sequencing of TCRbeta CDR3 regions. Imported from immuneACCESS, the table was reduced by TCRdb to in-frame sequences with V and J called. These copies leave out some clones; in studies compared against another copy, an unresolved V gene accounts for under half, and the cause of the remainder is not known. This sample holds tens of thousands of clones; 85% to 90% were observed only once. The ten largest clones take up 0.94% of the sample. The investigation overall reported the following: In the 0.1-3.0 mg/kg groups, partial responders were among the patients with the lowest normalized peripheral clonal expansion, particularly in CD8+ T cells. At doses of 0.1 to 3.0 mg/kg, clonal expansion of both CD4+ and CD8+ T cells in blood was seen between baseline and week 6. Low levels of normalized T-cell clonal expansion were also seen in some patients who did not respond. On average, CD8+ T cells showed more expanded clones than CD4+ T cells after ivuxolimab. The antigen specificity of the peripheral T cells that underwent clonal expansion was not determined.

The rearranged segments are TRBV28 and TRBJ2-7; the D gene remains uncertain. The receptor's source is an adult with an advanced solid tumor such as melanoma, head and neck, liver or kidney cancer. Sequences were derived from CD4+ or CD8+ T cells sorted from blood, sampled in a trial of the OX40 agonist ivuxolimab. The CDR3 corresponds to CASSFFGYEQYF. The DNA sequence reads TGTGCCAGCAGTTTTTTTGGTTACGAGCAGTACTTC.